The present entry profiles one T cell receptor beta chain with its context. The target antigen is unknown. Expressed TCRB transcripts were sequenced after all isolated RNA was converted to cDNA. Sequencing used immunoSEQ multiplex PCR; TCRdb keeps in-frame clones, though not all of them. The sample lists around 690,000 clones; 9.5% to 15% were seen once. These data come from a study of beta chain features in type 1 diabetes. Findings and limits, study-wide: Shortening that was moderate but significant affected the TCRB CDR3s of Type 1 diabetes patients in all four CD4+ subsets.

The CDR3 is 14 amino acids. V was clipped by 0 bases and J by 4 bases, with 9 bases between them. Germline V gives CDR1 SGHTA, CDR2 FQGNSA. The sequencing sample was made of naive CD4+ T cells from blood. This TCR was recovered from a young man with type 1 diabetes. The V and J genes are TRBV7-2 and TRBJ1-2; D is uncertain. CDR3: CASSLARQTYGYTF. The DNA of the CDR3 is TGTGCCAGCAGCTTAGCTCGGCAGACCTATGGCTACACCTTC.